Listed below are T cell receptor beta chains from one sample, sequenced in a study of T cell responses to AZD1222 COVID-19 vaccine. Profiling relied on immunoSEQ multiplex PCR, and the TCRdb table lists in-frame clones only, not all of them. The sample holds around 140,000 clones, around 90% seen once. The sample here was peripheral blood, taken 28 days after the second AZD1222 dose. These receptors were taken from an adult who received the AZD1222 COVID-19 vaccine. Each CDR3 is given with its conserved first and last residue. D genes are given only for firm matches. A row's size may be missing; if present it is once, few, many or a size class.

j_call: TRBJ2-1; clone_size: -; d_call: TRBD2; v_call: TRBV28; cdr3_aa: CASNPRLAGSGEQFF; cdr3_nt: TGTGCCAGCAACCCCCGACTAGCGGGTTCCGGTGAGCAGTTCTTC
j_call: TRBJ2-7; clone_size: -; d_call: -; v_call: TRBV7-9; cdr3_aa: CASSLQGEQYF; cdr3_nt: TGTGCCAGCAGCTTACAGGGCGAGCAGTACTTC
j_call: TRBJ1-5; clone_size: -; d_call: -; v_call: TRBV28; cdr3_aa: CASSFGRRGPQPQHF; cdr3_nt: TGTGCCAGCAGTTTCGGCCGGCGGGGCCCCCAGCCCCAGCATTTT
j_call: TRBJ1-5; clone_size: -; d_call: -; v_call: TRBV6-6; cdr3_aa: CASKMDGNSNQPQHF; cdr3_nt: TGTGCCAGCAAAATGGACGGTAATAGCAATCAGCCCCAGCATTTT
j_call: TRBJ1-6; clone_size: few; d_call: -; v_call: TRBV14; cdr3_aa: CASSQDGRNNSPLHF; cdr3_nt: TGTGCCAGCAGCCAAGATGGCAGAAATAATTCACCCCTCCACTTT
j_call: TRBJ2-7; clone_size: -; d_call: -; v_call: TRBV6-5; cdr3_aa: CASSRPPGQYYEQYF; cdr3_nt: TGTGCCAGCAGTAGACCCCCCGGACAGTACTACGAGCAGTACTTC
j_call: TRBJ1-5; clone_size: -; d_call: -; v_call: TRBV5-5; cdr3_aa: CASSPSSRQPQHF; cdr3_nt: TGTGCCAGCAGCCCGAGTTCCAGGCAGCCCCAGCATTTT
j_call: TRBJ1-2; clone_size: -; d_call: -; v_call: TRBV11-2; cdr3_aa: CASSLNRRALVYGYTF; cdr3_nt: TGTGCCAGCAGCTTAAATCGAAGGGCGTTGGTCTATGGCTACACCTTC
j_call: TRBJ1-1; clone_size: -; d_call: TRBD1; v_call: TRBV6-5; cdr3_aa: CASSFHRGRTEAFF; cdr3_nt: TGTGCCAGCAGTTTCCACAGGGGGAGGACTGAAGCTTTCTTT
j_call: TRBJ2-7; clone_size: -; d_call: TRBD2; v_call: TRBV9; cdr3_aa: CASSVGGGPYEQYF; cdr3_nt: TGTGCCAGCAGCGTAGGCGGGGGTCCCTACGAGCAGTACTTC
j_call: TRBJ2-7; clone_size: few; d_call: -; v_call: TRBV18; cdr3_aa: CASSPSAGLREQYF; cdr3_nt: TGTGCCAGCTCACCATCGGCAGGGTTGCGCGAGCAGTACTTC
j_call: TRBJ1-4; clone_size: -; d_call: -; v_call: TRBV28; cdr3_aa: CASSLRPGTNEKLFF; cdr3_nt: TGTGCCAGCAGTTTAAGGCCTGGAACTAATGAAAAACTGTTTTTT
j_call: TRBJ1-1; clone_size: once; d_call: -; v_call: TRBV5-6; cdr3_aa: CASSLGRGPEAFF; cdr3_nt: TGTGCCAGCAGCTTGGGCCGGGGACCTGAAGCTTTCTTT
j_call: TRBJ2-7; clone_size: few; d_call: -; v_call: TRBV29-1; cdr3_aa: CSVGDSREQYF; cdr3_nt: TGCAGCGTGGGGGACTCCCGCGAGCAGTACTTC
j_call: TRBJ1-5; clone_size: -; d_call: -; v_call: TRBV6-4; cdr3_aa: CASTCGRRELSNQPQHF; cdr3_nt: TGTGCCAGCACCTGCGGCAGGAGGGAACTTAGCAATCAGCCCCAGCATTTT
j_call: TRBJ2-2; clone_size: once; d_call: TRBD1; v_call: TRBV5-1; cdr3_aa: CASYPGTGLGELFF; cdr3_nt: TGCGCCAGCTACCCCGGGACAGGGCTCGGGGAGCTGTTTTTT
j_call: TRBJ1-4; clone_size: once; d_call: -; v_call: TRBV6-5; cdr3_aa: CASSYGGEKLFF; cdr3_nt: TGTGCCAGCAGTTACGGAGGGGAAAAACTGTTTTTT
j_call: TRBJ2-1; clone_size: once; d_call: TRBD1; v_call: TRBV25-1; cdr3_aa: CASVGPHRGNEQFF; cdr3_nt: TGTGCCAGCGTGGGTCCGCACAGGGGCAATGAGCAGTTCTTC
j_call: TRBJ2-7; clone_size: -; d_call: TRBD1; v_call: TRBV7-8; cdr3_aa: CASSYRQGASEQYF; cdr3_nt: TGTGCCAGCAGCTACAGACAGGGGGCGAGCGAGCAGTACTTC
j_call: TRBJ1-6; clone_size: -; d_call: -; v_call: TRBV3-1/TRBV3-2; cdr3_aa: CASSQRRWGSIFSPLHF; cdr3_nt: TGTGCCAGCAGCCAAAGGCGCTGGGGCAGCATTTTTTCACCCCTCCACTTT
j_call: TRBJ1-1; clone_size: -; d_call: -; v_call: TRBV2; cdr3_aa: CASKRGQGPVGTEAFF; cdr3_nt: TGTGCCAGCAAGCGGGGGCAGGGCCCAGTAGGCACTGAAGCTTTCTTT
j_call: TRBJ2-5; clone_size: -; d_call: -; v_call: TRBV4-1; cdr3_aa: CASSQTNYETQYF; cdr3_nt: TGCGCCAGCAGCCAAACAAACTACGAGACCCAGTACTTC
j_call: TRBJ1-5; clone_size: -; d_call: -; v_call: TRBV19; cdr3_aa: CASSIAGRNQPQHF; cdr3_nt: TGTGCCAGTAGTATAGCGGGACGGAATCAGCCCCAGCATTTT
j_call: TRBJ2-1; clone_size: -; d_call: -; v_call: TRBV6-5; cdr3_aa: CASSLTRLNEQFF; cdr3_nt: TGTGCCAGCAGTCTGACTCGGTTAAATGAGCAGTTCTTC
j_call: TRBJ2-5; clone_size: -; d_call: -; v_call: TRBV6-2/TRBV6-3; cdr3_aa: CASSPGGRETQYF; cdr3_nt: TGTGCCAGCAGCCCTGGTGGGAGGGAGACCCAGTACTTC
j_call: TRBJ1-6; clone_size: -; d_call: -; v_call: TRBV6-5; cdr3_aa: CASIPGNSPLHF; cdr3_nt: TGTGCCAGCATTCCCGGTAATTCACCCCTCCACTTT
j_call: TRBJ1-1; clone_size: -; d_call: -; v_call: TRBV4-2; cdr3_aa: CASSQGGGLAFF; cdr3_nt: TGTGCCAGCAGCCAAGGGGGGGGCTTGGCTTTCTTT
j_call: TRBJ1-6; clone_size: -; d_call: -; v_call: TRBV27; cdr3_aa: CASSGGGMISPLHF; cdr3_nt: TGTGCCAGCAGCGGAGGGGGGATGATTTCACCCCTCCACTTT
j_call: TRBJ1-1; clone_size: -; d_call: TRBD1; v_call: TRBV18; cdr3_aa: CASSPPSGQYTEAFF; cdr3_nt: TGTGCCAGCTCTCCACCTTCGGGACAGTACACTGAAGCTTTCTTT
j_call: TRBJ2-4; clone_size: -; d_call: TRBD2; v_call: TRBV3-1/TRBV3-2; cdr3_aa: CASSQDPGTSGMLYF; cdr3_nt: TGTGCCAGCAGCCAAGATCCCGGAACTAGCGGGATGTTGTACTTC
j_call: TRBJ1-3; clone_size: -; d_call: -; v_call: TRBV30; cdr3_aa: CAWSVNGRNTIYF; cdr3_nt: TGTGCCTGGAGTGTAAACGGGCGAAACACCATATATTTT
j_call: TRBJ2-1; clone_size: few; d_call: TRBD2; v_call: TRBV28; cdr3_aa: CASSPNTGLAGYEQFF; cdr3_nt: TGTGCCAGCAGCCCCAATACTGGACTAGCGGGCTATGAGCAGTTCTTC
j_call: TRBJ2-7; clone_size: once; d_call: -; v_call: TRBV5-1; cdr3_aa: CASSLPTTGHEQYF; cdr3_nt: TGCGCCAGCAGCCTCCCCACGACAGGCCACGAGCAGTACTTC
j_call: TRBJ2-5; clone_size: -; d_call: -; v_call: TRBV7-9; cdr3_aa: CASSLYMETQYF; cdr3_nt: TGTGCCAGCAGCTTATACATGGAGACCCAGTACTTC
j_call: TRBJ1-2; clone_size: -; d_call: -; v_call: TRBV6-1; cdr3_aa: CASSEEGRYGYTF; cdr3_nt: TGTGCCAGCAGTGAGGAGGGGAGGTATGGCTACACCTTC
j_call: TRBJ2-7; clone_size: -; d_call: TRBD2; v_call: TRBV12-5; cdr3_aa: CASGLVLLELAGRSYEQYF; cdr3_nt: TGTGCTAGTGGTTTGGTTCTTTTGGAACTAGCGGGCCGCTCCTACGAGCAGTACTTC
j_call: TRBJ2-2; clone_size: -; d_call: TRBD1; v_call: TRBV7-3; cdr3_aa: CASSSRQGAGGELFF; cdr3_nt: TGTGCCAGCAGCTCCAGACAGGGGGCAGGCGGGGAGCTGTTTTTT
j_call: TRBJ2-1; clone_size: -; d_call: TRBD2; v_call: TRBV7-3; cdr3_aa: CASSLSRSGRSSYNEQFF; cdr3_nt: TGTGCCAGCAGCTTATCCCGTAGCGGGAGGTCGTCCTACAATGAGCAGTTCTTC
j_call: TRBJ1-2; clone_size: once; d_call: -; v_call: TRBV27; cdr3_aa: CASSHLEGGLNGYTF; cdr3_nt: TGTGCCAGCAGTCACCTGGAGGGGGGCTTGAATGGCTACACCTTC
j_call: TRBJ1-6; clone_size: -; d_call: -; v_call: TRBV28; cdr3_aa: CASRRVGGSPLHF; cdr3_nt: TGTGCCAGCAGGAGGGTTGGGGGCTCACCCCTCCACTTT